This T cell receptor (beta chain) was found in a study of a mutant IDH1 vaccine in newly diagnosed glioma. Study-level information: Either 4-6 weeks after radiotherapy alone or alongside temozolomide, vaccination was begun. Treated patients were approximately 62% male, roughly 40% female, mean age around 40 years. Patients' prior therapy spanned radiotherapy, temozolomide, or both; most underwent both. Findings and caveats of the study: Any relationship between pseudoprogression and changes in top peripheral T cell clonotypes seemed absent.

About this clone itself: Its antigen is undetermined.

CDR3 length equals 11 residues. V shed 4 bases and J shed 13 bases, with 14 bases lying between them. Germline CDR1 is SGHDT and CDR2 is YYEEEE. As to time point: week 5, during vaccination. With topical imiquimod, each dose of the vaccine consisted of 300 ug of mutant IDH1 20-mer peptide. Produced via immunoSEQ multiplex PCR; TCRdb's table is partial and in-frame only. The table includes 25,000 to 30,000 clones, roughly 80% detected once. Specimen: PBMCs, collected from a glioma patient whose treatment included an IDH1 peptide vaccine. The V gene is TRBV5-6, the J gene TRBJ1-2, with D perhaps TRBD1 (6 bases). This receptor was taken from a man aged 35 to 55 with glioma. Some clones in this sample may be carry-over from other donors' samples. DNA for the CDR3: TGTGCCAGCAGCCAGGGGCCATTACTCACCTTC. This gives the protein CASSQGPLLTF.